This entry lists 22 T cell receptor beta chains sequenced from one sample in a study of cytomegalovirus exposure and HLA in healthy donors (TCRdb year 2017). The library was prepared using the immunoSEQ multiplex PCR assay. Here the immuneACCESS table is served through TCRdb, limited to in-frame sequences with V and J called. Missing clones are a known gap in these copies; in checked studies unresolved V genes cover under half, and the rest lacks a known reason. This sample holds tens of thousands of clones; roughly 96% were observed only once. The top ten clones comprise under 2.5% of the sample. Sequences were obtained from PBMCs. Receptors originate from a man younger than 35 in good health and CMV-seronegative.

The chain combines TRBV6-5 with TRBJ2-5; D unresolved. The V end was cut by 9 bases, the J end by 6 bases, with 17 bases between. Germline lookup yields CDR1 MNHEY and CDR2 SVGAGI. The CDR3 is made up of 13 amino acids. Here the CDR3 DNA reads TGTGCCAGTCGACTCGGCCAAGGAAAGACCCAGTACTTC. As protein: CASRLGQGKTQYF.

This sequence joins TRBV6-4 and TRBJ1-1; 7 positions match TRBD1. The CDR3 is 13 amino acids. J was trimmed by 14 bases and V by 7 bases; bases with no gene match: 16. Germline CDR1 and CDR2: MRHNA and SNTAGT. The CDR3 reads CASTRGWDSWAFF. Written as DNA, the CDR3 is TGTGCCAGCACCAGGGGGTGGGATTCTTGGGCCTTCTTT.

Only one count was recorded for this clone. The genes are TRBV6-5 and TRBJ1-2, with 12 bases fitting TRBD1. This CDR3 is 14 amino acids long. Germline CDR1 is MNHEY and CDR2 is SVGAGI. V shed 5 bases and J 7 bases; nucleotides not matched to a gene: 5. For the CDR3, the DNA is TGTGCCAGCAGTCCGGGACAGGGGGCAGTTGGCTACACCTTC. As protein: CASSPGQGAVGYTF.

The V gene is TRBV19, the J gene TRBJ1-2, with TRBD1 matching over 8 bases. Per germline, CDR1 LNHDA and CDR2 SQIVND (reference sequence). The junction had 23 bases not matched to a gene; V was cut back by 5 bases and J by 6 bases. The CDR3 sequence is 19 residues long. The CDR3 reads CASSVRPRQGKGFENGYTF. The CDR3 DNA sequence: TGTGCCAGTAGTGTTCGCCCAAGACAGGGGAAGGGGTTTGAAAATGGCTACACCTTC.

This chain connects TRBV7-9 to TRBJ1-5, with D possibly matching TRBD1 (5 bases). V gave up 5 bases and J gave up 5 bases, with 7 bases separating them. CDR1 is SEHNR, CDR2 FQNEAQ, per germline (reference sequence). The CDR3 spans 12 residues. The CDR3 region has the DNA TGTGCCAGCAGCCTCAGGGATCAGCCCCAGCATTTT. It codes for CASSLRDQPQHF.

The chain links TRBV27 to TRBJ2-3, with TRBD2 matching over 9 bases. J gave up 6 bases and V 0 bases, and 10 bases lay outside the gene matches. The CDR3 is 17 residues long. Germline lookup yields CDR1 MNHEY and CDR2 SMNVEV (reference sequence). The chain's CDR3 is CASSLSWAGGPLDTQYF. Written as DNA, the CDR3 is TGTGCCAGCAGTTTATCGTGGGCGGGAGGGCCTTTGGATACGCAGTATTTT.

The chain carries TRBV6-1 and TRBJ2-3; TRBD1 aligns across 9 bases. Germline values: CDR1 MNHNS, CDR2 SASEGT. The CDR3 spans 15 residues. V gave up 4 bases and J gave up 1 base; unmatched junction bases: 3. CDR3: CASSARTGGTDTQYF. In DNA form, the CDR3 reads TGTGCCAGCAGTGCCAGGACAGGGGGCACAGATACGCAGTATTTT.

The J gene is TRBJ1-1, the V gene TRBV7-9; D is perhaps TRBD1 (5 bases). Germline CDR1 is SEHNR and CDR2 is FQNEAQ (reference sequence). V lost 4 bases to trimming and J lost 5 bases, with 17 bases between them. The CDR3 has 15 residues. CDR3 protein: CASSSGAGLGTEAFF. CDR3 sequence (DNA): TGTGCCAGCAGCTCTGGGGCAGGGTTGGGGACTGAAGCTTTCTTT.

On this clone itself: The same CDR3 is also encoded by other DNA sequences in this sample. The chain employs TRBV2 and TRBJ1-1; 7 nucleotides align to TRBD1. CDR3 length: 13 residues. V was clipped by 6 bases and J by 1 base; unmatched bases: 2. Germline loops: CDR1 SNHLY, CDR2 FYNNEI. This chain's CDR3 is CASSGTANTEAFF. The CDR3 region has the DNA TGTGCCAGCAGCGGGACAGCGAACACTGAAGCTTTCTTT.

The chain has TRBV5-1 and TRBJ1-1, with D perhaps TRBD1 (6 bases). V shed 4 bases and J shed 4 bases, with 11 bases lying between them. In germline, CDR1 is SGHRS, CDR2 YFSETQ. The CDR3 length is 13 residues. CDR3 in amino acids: CASSEDSFTEAFF. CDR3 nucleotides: TGCGCCAGCAGCGAGGACAGCTTCACTGAAGCTTTCTTT.

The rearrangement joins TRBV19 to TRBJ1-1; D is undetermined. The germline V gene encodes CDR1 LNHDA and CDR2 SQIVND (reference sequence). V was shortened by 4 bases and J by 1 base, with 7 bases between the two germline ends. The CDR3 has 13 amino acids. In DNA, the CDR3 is TGTGCCAGTAGTACCCGACAGAACACTGAAGCTTTCTTT. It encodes CASSTRQNTEAFF.

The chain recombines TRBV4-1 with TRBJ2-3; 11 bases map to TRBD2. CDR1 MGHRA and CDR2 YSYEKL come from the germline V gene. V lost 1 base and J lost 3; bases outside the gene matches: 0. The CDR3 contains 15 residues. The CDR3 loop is CASSQGLAGTDTQYF. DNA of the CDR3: TGCGCCAGCAGCCAAGGACTAGCGGGAACAGATACGCAGTATTTT.

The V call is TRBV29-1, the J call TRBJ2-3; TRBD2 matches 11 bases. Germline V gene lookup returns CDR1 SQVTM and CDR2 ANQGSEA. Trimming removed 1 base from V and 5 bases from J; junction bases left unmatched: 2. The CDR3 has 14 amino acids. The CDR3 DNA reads TGCAGCGTTGAAGGACTAGCGGGAATAGATACGCAGTATTTT. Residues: CSVEGLAGIDTQYF.

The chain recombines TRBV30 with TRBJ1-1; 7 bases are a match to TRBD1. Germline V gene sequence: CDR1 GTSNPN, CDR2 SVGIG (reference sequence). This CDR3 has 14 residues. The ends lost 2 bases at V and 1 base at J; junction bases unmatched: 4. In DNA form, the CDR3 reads TGTGCCTGGAGTTCCGGGACAGCGAACACTGAAGCTTTCTTT. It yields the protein CAWSSGTANTEAFF.

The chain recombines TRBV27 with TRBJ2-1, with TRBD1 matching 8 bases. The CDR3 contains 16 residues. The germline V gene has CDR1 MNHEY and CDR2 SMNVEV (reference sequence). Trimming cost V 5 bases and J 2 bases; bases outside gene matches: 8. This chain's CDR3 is CASSPTGTGTYNEQFF. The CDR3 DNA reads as TGTGCCAGCAGTCCCACCGGGACAGGAACCTACAATGAGCAGTTCTTC.

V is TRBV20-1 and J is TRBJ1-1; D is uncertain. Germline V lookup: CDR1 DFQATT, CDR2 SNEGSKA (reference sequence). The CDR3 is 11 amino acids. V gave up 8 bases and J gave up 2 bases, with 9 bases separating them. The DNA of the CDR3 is TGCAGTACCCGAGTTAACACTGAAGCTTTCTTT. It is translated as CSTRVNTEAFF.

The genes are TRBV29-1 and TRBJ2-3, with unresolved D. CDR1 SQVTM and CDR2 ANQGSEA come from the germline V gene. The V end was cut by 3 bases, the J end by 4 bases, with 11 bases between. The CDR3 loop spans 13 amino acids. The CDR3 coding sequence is TGCAGCGTTGAGGGCGTCGTACCAGATACGCAGTATTTT. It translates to CSVEGVVPDTQYF.

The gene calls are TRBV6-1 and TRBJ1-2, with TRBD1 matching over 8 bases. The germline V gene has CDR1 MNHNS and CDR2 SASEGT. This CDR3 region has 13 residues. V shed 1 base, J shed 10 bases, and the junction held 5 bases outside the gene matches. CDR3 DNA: TGTGCCAGCAGTGAAGGACAGGGGATAGTCTACACCTTC. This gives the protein CASSEGQGIVYTF.

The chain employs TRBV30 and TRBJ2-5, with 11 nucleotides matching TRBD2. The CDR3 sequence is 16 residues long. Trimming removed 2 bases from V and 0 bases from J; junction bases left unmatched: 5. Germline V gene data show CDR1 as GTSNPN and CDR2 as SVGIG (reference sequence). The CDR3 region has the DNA TGTGCCTGGAGTTTAAGACTAGCGGGGTACCAAGAGACCCAGTACTTC. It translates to CAWSLRLAGYQETQYF.

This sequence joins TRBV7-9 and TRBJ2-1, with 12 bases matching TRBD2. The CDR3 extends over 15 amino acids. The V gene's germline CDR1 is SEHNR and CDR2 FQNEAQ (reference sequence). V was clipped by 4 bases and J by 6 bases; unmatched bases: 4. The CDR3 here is CASSSTSGSFNEQFF. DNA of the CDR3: TGTGCCAGCAGCTCGACTAGCGGGAGTTTCAATGAGCAGTTCTTC. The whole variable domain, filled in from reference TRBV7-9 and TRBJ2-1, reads DTGVSQNPRHKITKRGQNVTFRCDPISEHNRLYWYRQTLGQGPEFLTYFQNEAQLEKSRLLSDRFSAERPKGSFSTLEIQRTEQGDSAMYLCASSSTSGSFNEQFFGPGTRLTVL.

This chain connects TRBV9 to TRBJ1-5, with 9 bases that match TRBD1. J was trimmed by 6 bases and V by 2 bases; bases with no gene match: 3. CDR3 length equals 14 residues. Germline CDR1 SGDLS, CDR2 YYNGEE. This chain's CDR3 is CASSVTGGGQPQHF. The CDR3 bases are TGTGCCAGCAGCGTTACAGGGGGCGGTCAGCCCCAGCATTTT. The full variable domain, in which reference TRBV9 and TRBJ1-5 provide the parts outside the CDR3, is DSGVTQTPKHLITATGQRVTLRCSPRSGDLSVYWYQQSLDQGLQFLIQYYNGEERAKGNILERFSAQQFPDLHSELNLSSLELGDSALYFCASSVTGGGQPQHFGDGTRLSIL.

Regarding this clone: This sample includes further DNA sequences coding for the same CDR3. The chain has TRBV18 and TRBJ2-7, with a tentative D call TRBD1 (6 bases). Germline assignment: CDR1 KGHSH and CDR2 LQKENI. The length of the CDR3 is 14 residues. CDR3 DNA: TGTGCTAGCCGATACCCTGGGACATTCAACGAGCAGTACTTC. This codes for CASRYPGTFNEQYF.